Listed below are T cell receptor beta chains from one sample, sequenced in a study of cytomegalovirus exposure and HLA in healthy donors. Data came from immunoSEQ multiplex PCR; TCRdb stores just in-frame clones and leaves some out. The sample has 200,000 to 250,000 clones, just over 75% seen once. The source material was PBMCs. The receptors were gathered from a woman in her sixties in good health and CMV-seropositive. CDR3s include the opening cysteine and the closing phenylalanine or tryptophan. A D gene is named only where the DNA matches it firmly. The size field is filled for only some rows; it gives once, few, many or a size class.

V gene,J gene,clone size,D gene,CDR3 protein,CDR3 DNA
TRBV27,TRBJ1-5,NA,NA,CASSANRAYSNQPQHF,TGTGCCAGCAGTGCGAACAGGGCATATAGCAATCAGCCCCAGCATTTT
TRBV11-2,TRBJ2-3,NA,TRBD1,CASSPGQGGDTQYF,TGTGCCAGCAGCCCGGGACAGGGGGGCGATACGCAGTATTTT
TRBV6-5,TRBJ1-5,NA,TRBD1,CASSSIRGSNQPQHF,TGTGCCAGCAGTTCCATCAGGGGGAGCAATCAGCCCCAGCATTTT
TRBV7-2,TRBJ1-5,NA,TRBD1,CASRQGMNRNQPQHF,TGTGCCAGCAGACAGGGGATGAATCGCAATCAGCCCCAGCATTTT
TRBV5-4,TRBJ2-1,NA,TRBD2,CASSFGLAGSLGEQFF,TGTGCCAGCAGCTTCGGACTAGCGGGGAGCCTGGGTGAGCAGTTCTTC
TRBV6-5,TRBJ2-7,NA,NA,CASSYADTSYEQYF,TGTGCCAGCAGTTACGCGGATACCTCCTACGAGCAGTACTTC
TRBV6-5,TRBJ2-7,NA,TRBD2,CASSERGGVYEQYF,TGTGCCAGCAGCGAGCGGGGGGGCGTATACGAGCAGTACTTC
TRBV4-2,TRBJ1-6,NA,NA,CASSQDSGPYNSPLHF,TGTGCCAGCAGCCAAGATAGCGGACCCTATAATTCACCCCTCCACTTT
TRBV19,TRBJ1-2,few,TRBD1,CASSRVGQGILDGYTF,TGTGCCAGTAGTAGGGTTGGACAGGGGATCTTGGATGGCTACACCTTC
TRBV7-2,TRBJ2-5,NA,NA,CASRDSFQETQYF,TGTGCCAGCAGGGACAGCTTTCAAGAGACCCAGTACTTC
TRBV2,TRBJ1-6,NA,NA,CASSLESPNSPLHF,TGTGCCAGCAGTCTTGAGAGTCCTAATTCACCCCTCCACTTT
TRBV6-5,TRBJ2-7,NA,TRBD1,CASSTRTGGRYEQYF,TGTGCCAGCAGTACCCGGACAGGGGGTAGGTACGAGCAGTACTTC
TRBV28,TRBJ2-3,NA,TRBD2,CASSRGGRSTDTQYF,TGTGCCAGCAGCCGCGGGGGGCGTAGCACAGATACGCAGTATTTT
TRBV5-1,TRBJ2-5,NA,NA,CASSQTGQETQYF,TGCGCCAGCAGCCAGACAGGCCAAGAGACCCAGTACTTC
TRBV5-1,TRBJ2-2,NA,TRBD1,CASSRTGSTGELFF,TGCGCCAGCAGCCGGACAGGGAGCACCGGGGAGCTGTTTTTT